This TCR beta chain was sequenced for a study of blood T cell repertoires in COVID-19. Study in general: Italy, Spain and the United States were the sources of the convalescent and acute COVID-19 samples.

The CDR3 is made up of 15 amino acids. Germline CDR1 reads SGHTA; CDR2 reads FQGTGA. V lost 2 bases to trimming and J lost 2 bases; unmatched junction nucleotides: 4. The table came from immunoSEQ multiplex PCR; TCRdb's copy has only in-frame clones and leaves some out. Of tens of thousands of clones in the sample, 88% are singletons; the top ten hold roughly 28%. Sequencing input: peripheral blood. The chain has TRBV7-3 and TRBJ2-7; 9 bases fit TRBD1. The sequence derives from a man aged 50-59 years with acute or convalescent COVID-19. The CDR3 DNA sequence: TGTGCCAGCAGCTTAGGACAGGGGTCGGCCTACGAGCAGTACTTC. Translating gives CASSLGQGSAYEQYF.